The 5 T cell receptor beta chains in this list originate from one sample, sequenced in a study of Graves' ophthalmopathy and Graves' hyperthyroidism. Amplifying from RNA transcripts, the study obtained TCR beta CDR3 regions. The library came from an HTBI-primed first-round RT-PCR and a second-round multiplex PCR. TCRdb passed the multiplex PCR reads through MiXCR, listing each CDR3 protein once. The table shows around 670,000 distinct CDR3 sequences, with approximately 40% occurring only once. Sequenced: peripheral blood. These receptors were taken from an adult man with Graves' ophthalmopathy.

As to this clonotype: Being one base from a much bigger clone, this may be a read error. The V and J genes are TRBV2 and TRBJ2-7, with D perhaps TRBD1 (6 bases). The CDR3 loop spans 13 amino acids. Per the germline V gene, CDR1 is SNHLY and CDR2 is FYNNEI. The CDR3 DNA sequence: TGTGCCGGCAGATTGGGGGCGATTGGCGAGCAGTACTTC. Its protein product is CAGRLGAIGEQYF.

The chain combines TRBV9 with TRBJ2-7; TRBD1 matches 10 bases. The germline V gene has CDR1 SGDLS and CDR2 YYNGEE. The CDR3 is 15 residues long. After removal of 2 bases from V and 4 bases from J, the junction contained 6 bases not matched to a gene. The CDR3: CASSVGTGVLYEQYF. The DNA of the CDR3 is TGTGCCAGCAGCGTCGGGACAGGGGTACTATACGAGCAGTACTTC. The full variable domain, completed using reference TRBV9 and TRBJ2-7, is DSGVTQTPKHLITATGQRVTLRCSPRSGDLSVYWYQQSLDQGLQFLIQYYNGEERAKGNILERFSAQQFPDLHSELNLSSLELGDSALYFCASSVGTGVLYEQYFGPGTRLTVT.

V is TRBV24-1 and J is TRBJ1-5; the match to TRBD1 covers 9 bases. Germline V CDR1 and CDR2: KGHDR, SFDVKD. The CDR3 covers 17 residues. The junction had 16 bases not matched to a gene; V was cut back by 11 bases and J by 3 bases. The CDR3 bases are TGTGCCAGCAGCCAAGGACCCGGGACAGGGCTCAATCAGCCCCAGCATTTT. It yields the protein CASSQGPGTGLNQPQHF.

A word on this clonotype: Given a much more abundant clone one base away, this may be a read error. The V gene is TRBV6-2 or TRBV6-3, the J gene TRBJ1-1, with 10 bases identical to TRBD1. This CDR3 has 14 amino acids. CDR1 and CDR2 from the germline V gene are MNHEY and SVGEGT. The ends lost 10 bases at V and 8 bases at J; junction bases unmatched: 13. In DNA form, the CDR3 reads TGTGCCACCACTTTGGGACAGGGGACGAGGGAAGCTTTCTTT. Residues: CATTLGQGTREAFF.

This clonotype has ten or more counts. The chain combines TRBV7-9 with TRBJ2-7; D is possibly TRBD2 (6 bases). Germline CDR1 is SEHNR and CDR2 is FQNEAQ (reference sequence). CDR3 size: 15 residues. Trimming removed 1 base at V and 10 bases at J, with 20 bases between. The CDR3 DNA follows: TGTGCCAGCAGCTTAGTCACCGGGACTTCAGAGATCCAGTACTTC. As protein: CASSLVTGTSEIQYF.